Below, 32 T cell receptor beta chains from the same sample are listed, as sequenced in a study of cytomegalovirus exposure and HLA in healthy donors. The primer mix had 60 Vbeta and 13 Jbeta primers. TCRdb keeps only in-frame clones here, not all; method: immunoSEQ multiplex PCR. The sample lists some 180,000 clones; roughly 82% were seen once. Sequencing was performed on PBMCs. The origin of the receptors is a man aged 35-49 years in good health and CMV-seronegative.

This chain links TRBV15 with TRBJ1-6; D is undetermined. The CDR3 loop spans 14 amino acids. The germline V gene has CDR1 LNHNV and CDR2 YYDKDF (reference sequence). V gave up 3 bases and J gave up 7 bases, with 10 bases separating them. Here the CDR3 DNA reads TGTGCCACCAGCAGGGACGGGGTCAATTCACCCCTCCACTTT. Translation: CATSRDGVNSPLHF.

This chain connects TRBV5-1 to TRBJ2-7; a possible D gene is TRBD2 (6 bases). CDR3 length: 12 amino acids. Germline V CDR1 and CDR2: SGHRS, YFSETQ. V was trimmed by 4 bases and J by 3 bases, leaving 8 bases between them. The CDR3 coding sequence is TGCGCCAGCAGCCTGGACTACTACGAGCAGTACTTC. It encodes CASSLDYYEQYF. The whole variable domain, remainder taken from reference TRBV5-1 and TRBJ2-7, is KAGVTQTPRYLIKTRGQQVTLSCSPISGHRSVSWYQQTPGQGLQFLFEYFSETQRNKGNFPGRFSGRQFSNSRSEMNVSTLELGDSALYLCASSLDYYEQYFGPGTRLTVT.

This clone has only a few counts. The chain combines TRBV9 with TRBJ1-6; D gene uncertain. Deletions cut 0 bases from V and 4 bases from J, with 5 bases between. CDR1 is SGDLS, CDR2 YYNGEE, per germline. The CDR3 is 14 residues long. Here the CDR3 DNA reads TGTGCCAGCAGCGTAGACACGTATAATTCACCCCTCCACTTT. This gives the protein CASSVDTYNSPLHF.

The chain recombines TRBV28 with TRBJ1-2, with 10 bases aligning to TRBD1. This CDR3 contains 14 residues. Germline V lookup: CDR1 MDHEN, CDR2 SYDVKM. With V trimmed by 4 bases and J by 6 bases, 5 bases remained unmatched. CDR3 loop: CASSYGTGANGYTF. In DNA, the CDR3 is TGTGCCAGCAGTTACGGGACAGGGGCTAATGGCTACACCTTC.

Here the CDR3 reads CASSQDRGQAFF. In DNA, the CDR3 is TGTGCCAGCAGCCAAGACAGGGGGCAAGCTTTCTTT. The J gene is TRBJ1-1, the V gene TRBV7-9; TRBD1 agrees at 10 bases. The CDR3 has 12 residues. CDR1 SEHNR and CDR2 FQNEAQ come from the germline V gene (reference sequence). V dropped 5 bases and J dropped 9; count of bases not matched to a gene: 3.

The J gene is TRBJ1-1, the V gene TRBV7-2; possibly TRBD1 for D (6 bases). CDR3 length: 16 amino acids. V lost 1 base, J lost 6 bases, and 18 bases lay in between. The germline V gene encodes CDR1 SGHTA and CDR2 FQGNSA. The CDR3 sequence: CASSLVEVRGASEAFF. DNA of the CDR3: TGTGCCAGCAGCTTAGTTGAGGTTCGGGGGGCTTCTGAAGCTTTCTTT. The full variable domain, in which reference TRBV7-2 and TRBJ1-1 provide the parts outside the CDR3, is GAGVSQSPSNKVTEKGKDVELRCDPISGHTALYWYRQSLGQGLEFLIYFQGNSAPDKSGLPSDRFSAERTGGSVSTLTIQRTQQEDSAVYLCASSLVEVRGASEAFFGQGTRLTVV.

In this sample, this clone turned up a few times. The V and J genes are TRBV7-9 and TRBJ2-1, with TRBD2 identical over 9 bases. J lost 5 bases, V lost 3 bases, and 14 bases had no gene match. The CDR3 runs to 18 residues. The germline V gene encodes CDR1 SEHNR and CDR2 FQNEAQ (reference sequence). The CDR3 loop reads CASSFSVAGGPGNNEQFF. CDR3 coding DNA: TGTGCCAGCAGCTTCTCTGTGGCGGGAGGGCCTGGGAACAATGAGCAGTTCTTC.

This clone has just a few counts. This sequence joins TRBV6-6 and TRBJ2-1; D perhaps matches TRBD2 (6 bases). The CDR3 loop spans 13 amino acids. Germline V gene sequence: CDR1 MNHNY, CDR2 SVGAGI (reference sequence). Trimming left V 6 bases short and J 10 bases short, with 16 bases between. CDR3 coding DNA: TGTGCCAGCAGGGGGGGAGTGACATTAGAGCAGTTCTTC. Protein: CASRGGVTLEQFF.

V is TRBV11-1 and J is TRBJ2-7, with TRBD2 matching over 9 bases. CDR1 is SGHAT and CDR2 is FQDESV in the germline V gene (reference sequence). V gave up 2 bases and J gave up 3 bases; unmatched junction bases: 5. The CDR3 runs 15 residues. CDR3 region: CASSLRREGIYEQYF. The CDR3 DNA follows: TGTGCCAGCAGCTTACGGCGGGAGGGTATCTACGAGCAGTACTTC.

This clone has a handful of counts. The CDR3 loop reads CASSAFQDTEAFF. The CDR3 DNA is TGCGCCAGCAGTGCCTTTCAGGACACTGAAGCTTTCTTT. The chain links TRBV10-1 to TRBJ1-1, with no clear D. Germline V lookup: CDR1 WNHNN, CDR2 SYGVQD (reference sequence). This CDR3 has 13 amino acids. V lost 4 bases, J lost 3 bases, and 9 bases lay in between.

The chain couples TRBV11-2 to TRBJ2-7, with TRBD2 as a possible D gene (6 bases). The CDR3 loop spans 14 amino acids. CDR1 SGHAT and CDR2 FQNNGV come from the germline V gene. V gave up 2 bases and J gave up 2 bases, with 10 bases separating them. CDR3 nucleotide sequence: TGTGCCAGCAGCTTACTTGGGGAGGCCTACGAGCAGTACTTC. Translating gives CASSLLGEAYEQYF. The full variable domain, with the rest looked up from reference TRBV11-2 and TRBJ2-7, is EAGVAQSPRYKIIEKRQSVAFWCNPISGHATLYWYQQILGQGPKLLIQFQNNGVVDDSQLPKDRFSAERLKGVDSTLKIQPAKLEDSAVYLCASSLLGEAYEQYFGPGTRLTVT.

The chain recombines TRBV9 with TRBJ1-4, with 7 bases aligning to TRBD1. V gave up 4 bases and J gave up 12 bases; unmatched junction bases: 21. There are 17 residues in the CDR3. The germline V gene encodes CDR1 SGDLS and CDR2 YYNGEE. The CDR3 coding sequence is TGTGCCAGCAGCCCCCGACAGGGATTATCCACCCTTACGGAACTGTTTTTT. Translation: CASSPRQGLSTLTELFF.

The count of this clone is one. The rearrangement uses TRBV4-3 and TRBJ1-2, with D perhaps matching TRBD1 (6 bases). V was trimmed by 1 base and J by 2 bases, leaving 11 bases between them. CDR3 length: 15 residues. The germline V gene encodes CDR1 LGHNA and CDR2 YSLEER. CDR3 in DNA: TGCGCCAGCAGCCAAGCCGGGACACTAAACTATGGCTACACCTTC. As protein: CASSQAGTLNYGYTF.

CDR3 nucleotide sequence: TGTGCCAGCAGTGGGCACAGGGGGCAGGACACTGAAGCTTTCTTT. It codes for CASSGHRGQDTEAFF. The J gene is TRBJ1-1, the V gene TRBV28; 9 bases fit TRBD1. Looked up from germline, CDR1 is MDHEN and CDR2 is SYDVKM. The J segment lost 3 bases and the V segment lost 5 bases, leaving 7 bases of the junction unmatched. The CDR3 is 15 residues long.

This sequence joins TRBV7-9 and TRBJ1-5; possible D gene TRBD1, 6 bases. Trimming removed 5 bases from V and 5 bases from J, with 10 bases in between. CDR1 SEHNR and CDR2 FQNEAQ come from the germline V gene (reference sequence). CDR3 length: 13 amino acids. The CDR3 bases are TGTGCCAGCAGCACCAACAGGGATCAGCCCCAGCATTTT. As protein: CASSTNRDQPQHF.

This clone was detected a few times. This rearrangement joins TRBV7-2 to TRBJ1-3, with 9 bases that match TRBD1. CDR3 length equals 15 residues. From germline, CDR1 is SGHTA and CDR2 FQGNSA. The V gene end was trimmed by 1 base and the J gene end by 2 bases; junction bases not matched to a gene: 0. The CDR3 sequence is CASSLDRGPGNTIYF. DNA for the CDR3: TGTGCCAGCAGCTTAGACAGGGGGCCTGGAAACACCATATATTTT.

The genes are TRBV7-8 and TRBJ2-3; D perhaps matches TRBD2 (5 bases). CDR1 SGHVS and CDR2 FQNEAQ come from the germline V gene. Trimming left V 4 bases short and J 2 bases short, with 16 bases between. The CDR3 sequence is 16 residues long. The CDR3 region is CASSYRSGRDTDTQYF. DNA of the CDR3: TGTGCCAGCAGCTACCGGTCGGGGAGAGACACAGATACGCAGTATTTT.

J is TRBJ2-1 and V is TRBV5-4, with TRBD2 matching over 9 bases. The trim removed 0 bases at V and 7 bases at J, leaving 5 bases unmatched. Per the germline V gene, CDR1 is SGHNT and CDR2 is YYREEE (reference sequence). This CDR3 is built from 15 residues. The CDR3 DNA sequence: TGTGCCAGCAGCTTGGGGCTAGCGGGACTAAATGAGCAGTTCTTC. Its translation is CASSLGLAGLNEQFF.

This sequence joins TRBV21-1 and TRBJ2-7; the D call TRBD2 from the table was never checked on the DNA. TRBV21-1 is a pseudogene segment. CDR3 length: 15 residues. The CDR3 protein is CASSKGASGRDEQYF. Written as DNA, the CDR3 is TGTGCCAGCAGCAAAGGGGCAAGCGGGAGGGACGAGCAGTACTTC.

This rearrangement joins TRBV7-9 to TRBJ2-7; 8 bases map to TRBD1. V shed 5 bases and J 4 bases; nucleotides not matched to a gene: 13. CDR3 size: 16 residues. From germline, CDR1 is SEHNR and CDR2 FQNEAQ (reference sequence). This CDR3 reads CASSPFLGQGGYEQYF. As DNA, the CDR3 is TGTGCCAGCAGCCCTTTCCTCGGACAGGGTGGATACGAGCAGTACTTC.

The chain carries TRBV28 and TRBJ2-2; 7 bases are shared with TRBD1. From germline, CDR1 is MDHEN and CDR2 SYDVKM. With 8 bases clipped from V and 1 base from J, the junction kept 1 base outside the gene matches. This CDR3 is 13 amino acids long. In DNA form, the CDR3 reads TGTGCCAGCTACAGGGGGAACACCGGGGAGCTGTTTTTT. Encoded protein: CASYRGNTGELFF. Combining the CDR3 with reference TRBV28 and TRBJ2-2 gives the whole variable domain DVKVTQSSRYLVKRTGEKVFLECVQDMDHENMFWYRQDPGLGLRLIYFSYDVKMKEKGDIPEGYSVSREKKERFSLILESASTNQTSMYLCASYRGNTGELFFGEGSRLTVL.

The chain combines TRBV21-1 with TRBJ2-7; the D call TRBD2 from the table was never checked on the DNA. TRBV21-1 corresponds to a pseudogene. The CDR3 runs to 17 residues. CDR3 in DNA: TGTGCCAGCAGCAAAGCCGACCTTAGCGGGAGTTCTGGCGAGCAGTACTTC. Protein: CASSKADLSGSSGEQYF.

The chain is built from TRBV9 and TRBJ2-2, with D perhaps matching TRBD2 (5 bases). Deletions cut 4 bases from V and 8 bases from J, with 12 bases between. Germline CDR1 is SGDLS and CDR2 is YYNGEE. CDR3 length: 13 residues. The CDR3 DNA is TGTGCCAGCAGCTCCACGACGGGGGGGGAGCTGTTTTTT. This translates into CASSSTTGGELFF.

CDR3 in DNA: TGTGCCAGCACCATGGACAGGGTAGGCGAGCAGTACTTC. Protein: CASTMDRVGEQYF. The V and J genes are TRBV2 and TRBJ2-7, with 8 bases that match TRBD1. Germline CDR1 reads SNHLY; CDR2 reads FYNNEI. The CDR3 totals 13 residues. Trimming at V came to 7 bases and at J to 6 bases, leaving 8 bases not matched to a gene.

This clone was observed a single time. The CDR3 here is CSGKSQGGLNTEAFF. DNA for the CDR3: TGCAGCGGTAAATCGCAGGGAGGCTTAAACACTGAAGCTTTCTTT. The chain uses TRBV29-1 and TRBJ1-1; tentatively, D is TRBD1 (5 bases). This CDR3 contains 15 residues. V was clipped by 7 bases and J by 2 bases, with 20 bases between them. Germline V gene lookup returns CDR1 SQVTM and CDR2 ANQGSEA.

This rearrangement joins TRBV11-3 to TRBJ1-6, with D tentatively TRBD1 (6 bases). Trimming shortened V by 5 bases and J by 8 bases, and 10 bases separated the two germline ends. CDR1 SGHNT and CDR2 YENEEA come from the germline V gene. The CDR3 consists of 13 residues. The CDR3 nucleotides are TGTGCCAGCAGCAACCAGGGGTATTCACCCCTCCACTTT. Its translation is CASSNQGYSPLHF.

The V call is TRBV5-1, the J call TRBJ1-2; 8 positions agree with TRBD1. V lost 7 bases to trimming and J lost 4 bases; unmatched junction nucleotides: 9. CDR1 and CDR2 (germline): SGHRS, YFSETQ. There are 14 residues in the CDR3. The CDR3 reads CASGYTGGGYGYTF. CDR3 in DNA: TGCGCCAGCGGTTATACAGGGGGAGGCTATGGCTACACCTTC.

The CDR3, as DNA: TGTGCCAGCAGCGTAGGCGTTACCGGGGAGCTGTTTTTT. Translation: CASSVGVTGELFF. The chain joins TRBV9 to TRBJ2-2; no definite D call. The CDR3 length is 13 residues. Germline-derived CDR1 and CDR2 are SGDLS and YYNGEE. The V and J ends lost 0 bases and 5 bases respectively, with 5 bases between them.

The CDR3 is CASSLSASGRANEQFF. CDR3 DNA: TGCGCCAGCAGCTTGTCGGCTAGCGGGAGGGCGAATGAGCAGTTCTTC. V usage is TRBV5-1 and J usage is TRBJ2-1; TRBD2 matches at 12 bases. This CDR3 contains 16 residues. Germline CDR1 reads SGHRS; CDR2 reads YFSETQ. V trimming: 1 base; J trimming: 7 bases; junction bases outside the gene matches: 6.

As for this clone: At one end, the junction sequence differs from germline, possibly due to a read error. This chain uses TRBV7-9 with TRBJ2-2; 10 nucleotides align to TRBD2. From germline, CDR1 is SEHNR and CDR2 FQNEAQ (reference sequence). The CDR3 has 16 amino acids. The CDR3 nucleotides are TGTTCCAGCAGGGAGAAGCGGGGGGGCCGAGACGGGGAGCTGTTTTTT. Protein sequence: CSSREKRGGRDGELFF.

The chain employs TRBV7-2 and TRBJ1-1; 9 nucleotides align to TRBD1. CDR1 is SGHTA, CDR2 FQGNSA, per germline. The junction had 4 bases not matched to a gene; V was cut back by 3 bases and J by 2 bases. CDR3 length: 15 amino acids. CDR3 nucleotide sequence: TGTGCCAGCAGCTTGGGACAGGGCCTTAACACTGAAGCTTTCTTT. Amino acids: CASSLGQGLNTEAFF.

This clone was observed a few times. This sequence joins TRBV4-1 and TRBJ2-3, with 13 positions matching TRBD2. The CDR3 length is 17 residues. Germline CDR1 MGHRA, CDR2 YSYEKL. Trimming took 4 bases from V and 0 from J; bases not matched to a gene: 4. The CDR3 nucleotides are TGCGCCAGCAGCCCGGGACTAGCGGGGCCTAGCACAGATACGCAGTATTTT. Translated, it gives CASSPGLAGPSTDTQYF.